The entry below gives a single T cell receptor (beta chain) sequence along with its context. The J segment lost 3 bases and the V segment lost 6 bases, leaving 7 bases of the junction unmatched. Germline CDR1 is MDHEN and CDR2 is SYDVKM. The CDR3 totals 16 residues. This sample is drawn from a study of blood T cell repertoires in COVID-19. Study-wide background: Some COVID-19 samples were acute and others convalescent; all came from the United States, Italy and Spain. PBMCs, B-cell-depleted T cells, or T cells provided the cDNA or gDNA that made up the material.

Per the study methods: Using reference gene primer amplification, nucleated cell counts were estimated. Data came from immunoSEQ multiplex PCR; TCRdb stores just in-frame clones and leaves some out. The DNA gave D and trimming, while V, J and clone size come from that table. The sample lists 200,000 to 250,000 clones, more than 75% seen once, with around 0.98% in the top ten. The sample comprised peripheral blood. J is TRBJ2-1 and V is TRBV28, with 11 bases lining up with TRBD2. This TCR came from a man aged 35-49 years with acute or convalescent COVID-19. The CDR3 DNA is TGTGCCAGCAGCATCGGAACTAGCGGGGGCTACAATGAGCAGTTCTTC. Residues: CASSIGTSGGYNEQFF.